Listed below are T cell receptor beta chains from one sample, sequenced in a study of cytomegalovirus exposure and HLA in healthy donors. Sequencing used immunoSEQ multiplex PCR; TCRdb keeps in-frame clones, though not all of them. The sample lists 82,000 or so clones, roughly 9.1% occurring once. The sample consisted of PBMCs. The origin of the receptors is a man aged 55-75 years in good health and CMV-seropositive. Each CDR3 is given without its conserved first and last residue. The listing skips clone size in some rows; elsewhere it reads once, few, many or a size class.

length	V	size	J	CDR3
14	TRBV6-1	few	TRBJ2-7	ASSEVYTGPSYEQY
12	TRBV2	few	TRBJ1-1	ASTLLRDSVNAF
9	TRBV5-1	.	TRBJ2-1	ASSLNAGQF
13	TRBV5-4	.	TRBJ2-3	ASSLSLTSTDTQY
10	TRBV30	.	TRBJ1-4	AWKVRDRKLF
12	TRBV7-8	.	TRBJ2-5	ASSFDRGRETQY
13	TRBV6-6	few	TRBJ1-2	ASSYSIGDLVRYT
11	TRBV27	few	TRBJ1-2	ASSLSQGPGYT
15	TRBV7-9	few	TRBJ1-3	ASSPLLGQRSGNTIY
13	TRBV6-4	.	TRBJ2-1	ASSAGTGGVGEQF
12	TRBV7-9	.	TRBJ2-2	ASSLVQGAGELF
14	TRBV11-2	.	TRBJ1-4	ASSSRTGKGSEKLF
12	TRBV7-6	.	TRBJ1-4	ASSTGGAEEKLF
11	TRBV28	.	TRBJ2-2	ASLREIGGELF
12	TRBV30	.	TRBJ1-1	AWSPGVRGTEAF
17	TRBV27	few	TRBJ2-3	ASSLLGGTGGPTADTQY
14	TRBV21-1	.	TRBJ2-3	ASSTETSGNRDTQY
12	TRBV29-1	.	TRBJ2-2	SVPGQGNTGELF
13	TRBV7-7	.	TRBJ2-1	ASSLTSGENNEQF
11	TRBV11-2	few	TRBJ2-5	ASSLDSQETQY
12	TRBV5-1	few	TRBJ2-2	ASMTGTNTGELF
11	TRBV29-1	few	TRBJ2-1	SVEKGTSDEQF
12	TRBV19	.	TRBJ1-2	ASSMTRGFYGYT
10	TRBV6-1	few	TRBJ1-2	ASSTSGGSYT
8	TRBV20-1	few	TRBJ2-4	SAKGDIQY
13	TRBV7-3	.	TRBJ2-3	ASSSTGGWADTQY
10	TRBV28	few	TRBJ2-2	ASSKSAGELF
12	TRBV7-8	few	TRBJ2-1	ASSPAEWDNEQF
12	TRBV28	few	TRBJ2-1	ASSTITSGNEQF
15	TRBV7-8	few	TRBJ2-2	ASSFSGTSGVAGELF
13	TRBV15	few	TRBJ1-5	ATSQGGNSNQPQH
15	TRBV14	few	TRBJ2-2	ASSQQTGLGKTGELF